Below, 7 T cell receptor beta chains from the same sample are listed, as sequenced in a study of beta chain features in type 1 diabetes. Every bit of the isolated RNA underwent reverse transcription, so sequencing read expressed TCRB transcripts. The repertoire was sequenced with immunoSEQ multiplex PCR; TCRdb's copy has only in-frame clones and lacks some. Of under 850,000 clones listed, about an eighth are singletons. Study conclusions and caveats: People with Type 1 diabetes carried modestly yet significantly shorter TCRB CDR3s in all four CD4+ subsets.

No antigens are known for them. The sequenced sample consisted of naive CD4+ T cells from blood. Every receptor here comes from a man between 18 and 35 years old with type 1 diabetes.

As regards this clone: At one end, the junction sequence differs from germline, possibly due to a read error. V usage is TRBV10-3 and J usage is TRBJ1-5; no clear D gene. CDR1 and CDR2 (germline): ENHRY, SYGVKD. CDR3 length: 14 amino acids. CDR3 in DNA: TGTGCCAGCAGTTACTCGGATAGAGCTCAGCCCCAGCATTTT. Its translation is CASSYSDRAQPQHF.

This clone appeared a few times. This chain joins TRBV6-6 and TRBJ2-1; 7 nucleotides line up with TRBD2. Germline values: CDR1 MNHNY, CDR2 SVGAGI (reference sequence). The CDR3 length is 14 residues. V shed 0 bases, J shed 10 bases, and the junction held 6 bases outside the gene matches. This CDR3 reads CASSYSGLDGEQFF. CDR3 in DNA: TGTGCCAGCAGTTACTCTGGACTAGACGGGGAGCAGTTCTTC.

This clone was observed a handful of times. The chain links TRBV4-1 to TRBJ1-2; TRBD1 is a possible D gene (6 bases). Trimming left V 2 bases short and J 3 bases short, with 13 bases between. CDR3 length: 15 amino acids. CDR1 is MGHRA, CDR2 YSYEKL, per germline. The CDR3 DNA reads as TGCGCCAGCAGCCAATCACAGGGAGGTGACTATGGCTACACCTTC. Translation: CASSQSQGGDYGYTF.

The gene calls are TRBV2 and TRBJ2-3, with 9 positions matching TRBD2. The ends lost 4 bases at V and 5 bases at J; junction bases unmatched: 10. Germline assignment: CDR1 SNHLY and CDR2 FYNNEI. The CDR3 consists of 16 residues. This CDR3 reads CASSGRSGGPKDTQYF. DNA of the CDR3: TGTGCCAGCAGTGGAAGGAGCGGGGGGCCCAAAGATACGCAGTATTTT.

There are a few counts of this clone. The CDR3 bases are TGTGCCAGCAGCTCGGGACAGACGGATTCACCCCTCCACTTT. This codes for CASSSGQTDSPLHF. The gene calls are TRBV7-3 and TRBJ1-6, with TRBD1 matching over 7 bases. The CDR3 runs to 14 residues. The germline V gene has CDR1 SGHTA and CDR2 FQGTGA. V lost 4 bases to trimming and J lost 8 bases; unmatched junction nucleotides: 5.

The CDR3, as DNA: TGTGCCAGTAGTTCTTGGGTAGCGGGAGACTACGAGCAGTACTTC. It translates to CASSSWVAGDYEQYF. The chain joins TRBV19 to TRBJ2-7; TRBD2 aligns across 9 bases. V was pared by 5 bases and J by 3 bases, with 8 bases of the junction left unmatched. Germline V gene data show CDR1 as LNHDA and CDR2 as SQIVND (reference sequence). This CDR3 has 15 residues.

This clone was observed a few times. This chain uses TRBV6-5 with TRBJ1-2; D gene uncertain. The germline V gene encodes CDR1 MNHEY and CDR2 SVGAGI. This CDR3 region has 14 residues. Trimming pared 4 bases from V and 6 bases from J, leaving 15 bases between. The DNA for the CDR3 is TGTGCCAGCAGTTCGTCCCAAATCAACGATGGCTACACCTTC. Its protein product is CASSSSQINDGYTF.